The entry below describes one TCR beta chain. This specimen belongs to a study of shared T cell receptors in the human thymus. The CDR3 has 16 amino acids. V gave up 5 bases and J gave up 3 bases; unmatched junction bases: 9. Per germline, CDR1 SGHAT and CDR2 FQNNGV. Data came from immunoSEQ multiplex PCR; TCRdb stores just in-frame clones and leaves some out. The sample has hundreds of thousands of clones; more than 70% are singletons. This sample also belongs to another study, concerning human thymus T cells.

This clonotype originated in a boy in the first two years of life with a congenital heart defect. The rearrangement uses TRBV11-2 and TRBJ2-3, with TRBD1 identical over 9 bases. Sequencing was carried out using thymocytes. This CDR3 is CASSAPTGGSTDTQYF. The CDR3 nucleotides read TGTGCCAGCAGCGCACCGACAGGGGGGTCTACAGATACGCAGTATTTT.